This entry features one T cell receptor beta chain sequence. No antigen is known for it. The data were taken from a study of regulatory T cells in long-lasting Graves disease. As for the study in general: Less than 3 months of antithyroid drugs had been taken by newly diagnosed Graves' patients.

General study points: Favoring TRBV28, TRBJ1-2 and TRBJ2-5 was a feature seen in persistent disease.

Germline values: CDR1 MNHEY, CDR2 SMNVEV (reference sequence). CDR3 length: 13 residues. V dropped 5 bases and J dropped 3 bases, with 9 bases sitting between them. Specified time point: newly diagnosed GD, antithyroid drugs for less than 3 months. The TCR library was made from RNA extracted from PBMCs. With iRepertoire HTBI primers and Arm-PCR of CDR3 regions, TCR beta libraries were built. TCRdb processed the multiplex PCR reads anew with MiXCR; each CDR3 protein has one entry. The table has approximately 460,000 distinct CDR3 sequences, about 17% seen once; the top ten hold about 10%. These data also formed part of another study, on T cells in Graves' hyperthyroidism and ophthalmopathy.

The source of this sequence is a woman in her 30s with Graves disease. This rearrangement joins TRBV27 to TRBJ2-3, with D perhaps TRBD2 (6 bases). This specimen consisted of peripheral blood mononuclear cells (PBMCs), obtained at new diagnosis, from a patient treated with antithyroid drugs. For the CDR3, the DNA is TGTGCCAGCAGTCGGGACTTAACAGATACGCAGTATTTT. It yields the protein CASSRDLTDTQYF.